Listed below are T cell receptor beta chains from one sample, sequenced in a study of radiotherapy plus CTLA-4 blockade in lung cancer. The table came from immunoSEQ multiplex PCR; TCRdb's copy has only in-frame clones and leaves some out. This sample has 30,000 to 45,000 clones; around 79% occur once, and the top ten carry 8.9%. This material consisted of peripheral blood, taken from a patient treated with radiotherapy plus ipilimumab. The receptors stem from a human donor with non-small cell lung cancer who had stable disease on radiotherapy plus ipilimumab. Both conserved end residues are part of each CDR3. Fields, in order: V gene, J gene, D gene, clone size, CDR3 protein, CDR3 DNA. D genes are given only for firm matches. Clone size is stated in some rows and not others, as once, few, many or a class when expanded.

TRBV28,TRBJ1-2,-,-,CASSLGGYGYTF,TGTGCCAGCAGTTTGGGCGGTTATGGCTACACCTTC
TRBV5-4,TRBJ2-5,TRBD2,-,CASSQNRPVSGVQETQYF,TGTGCCAGCAGCCAGAACCGGCCCGTAAGCGGGGTACAAGAGACCCAGTACTTC
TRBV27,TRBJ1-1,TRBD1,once,CASRQGQGRTEAFF,TGTGCCAGCAGACAGGGACAGGGCAGAACTGAAGCTTTCTTT
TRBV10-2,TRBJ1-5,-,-,CASSGAGGQPQHF,TGCGCCAGCAGTGGGGCAGGTGGACAGCCCCAGCATTTT
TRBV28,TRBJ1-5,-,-,CASSLQTSGGFDQPQHF,TGTGCCAGCAGTCTCCAAACCTCTGGGGGGTTCGATCAGCCCCAGCATTTT
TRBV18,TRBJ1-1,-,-,CASSPPGKADGGTEAFF,TGTGCCAGCTCACCACCGGGGAAGGCGGACGGGGGCACTGAAGCTTTCTTT
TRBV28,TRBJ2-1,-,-,CASSLGWSNEQFF,TGTGCCAGCAGTTTAGGTTGGAGTAATGAGCAGTTCTTC
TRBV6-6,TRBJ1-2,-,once,CASSYSGVGYGYTF,TGTGCCAGCAGTTACTCGGGGGTGGGCTATGGCTACACCTTC
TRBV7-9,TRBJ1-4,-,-,CASSLALGGPNEKLFF,TGTGCCAGCAGCTTAGCGCTTGGGGGCCCGAATGAAAAACTGTTTTTT
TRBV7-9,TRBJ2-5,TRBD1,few,CASRRDRGRETQYF,TGTGCCAGCAGACGGGACAGGGGACGGGAGACCCAGTACTTC
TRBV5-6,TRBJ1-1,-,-,CASSPTGQGLNTEAFF,TGTGCCAGCAGCCCAACGGGGCAGGGGCTCAACACTGAAGCTTTCTTT
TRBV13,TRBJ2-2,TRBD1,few,CASSLKSGGLTGELFF,TGTGCCAGCAGCTTAAAGTCAGGGGGTCTCACCGGGGAGCTGTTTTTT
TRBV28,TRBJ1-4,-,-,CASTRSPFGEKLFF,TGTGCCAGCACACGTTCTCCTTTCGGTGAAAAACTGTTTTTT
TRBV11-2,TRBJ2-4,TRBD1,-,CASSSTGITKNIQYF,TGTGCCAGCAGCTCGACAGGGATTACCAAAAACATTCAGTACTTC
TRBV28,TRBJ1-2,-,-,CASSLLSYGYTF,TGTGCCAGCAGTTTACTTAGCTATGGCTACACCTTC
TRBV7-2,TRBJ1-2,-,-,CASSSDQGFRGYGYTF,TGTGCCAGCAGCTCGGACCAGGGTTTCAGGGGATATGGCTACACCTTC
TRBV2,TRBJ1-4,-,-,CASRGRTNEKLFF,TGTGCCAGCAGGGGTCGAACTAATGAAAAACTGTTTTTT
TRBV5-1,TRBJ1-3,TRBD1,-,CASSFFWTGDISGNTIYF,TGCGCCAGCAGCTTCTTTTGGACAGGGGACATCTCTGGAAACACCATATATTTT
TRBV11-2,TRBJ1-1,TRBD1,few,CASSFSQGAPAWNTEAFF,TGTGCCAGCAGCTTTTCACAGGGGGCTCCCGCTTGGAACACTGAAGCTTTCTTT
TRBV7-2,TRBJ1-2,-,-,CASSFDFYGYTF,TGTGCCAGCAGCTTCGACTTCTATGGCTACACCTTC
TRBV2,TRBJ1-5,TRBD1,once,CASSLDRGLNQPQHF,TGTGCCAGCAGCCTCGACAGGGGACTCAATCAGCCCCAGCATTTT
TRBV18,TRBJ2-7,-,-,CASSPGDTFYEQYF,TGTGCCAGCTCCCCGGGGGACACTTTCTACGAGCAGTACTTC
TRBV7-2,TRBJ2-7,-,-,CASRPGGGSYEQYF,TGTGCCAGCAGACCCGGGGGTGGCTCCTACGAGCAGTACTTC
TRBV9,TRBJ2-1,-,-,CASSGGLVYNEQFF,TGTGCCAGCAGCGGAGGCCTCGTATACAATGAGCAGTTCTTC
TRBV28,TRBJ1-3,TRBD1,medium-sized,CASSLQQGVGNTIYF,TGTGCCAGCAGTTTACAACAGGGGGTAGGAAACACCATATATTTT
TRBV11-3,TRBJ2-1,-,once,CASSFDRSNEQFF,TGTGCCAGCAGCTTCGACCGGAGTAATGAGCAGTTCTTC
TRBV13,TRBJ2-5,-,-,CASSLGPFNRYQETQYF,TGTGCCAGCAGCTTAGGCCCTTTCAACAGGTACCAAGAGACCCAGTACTTC
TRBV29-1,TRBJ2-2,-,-,CSVQTPGTNQPTGELFF,TGCAGCGTCCAAACTCCCGGGACGAACCAACCCACCGGGGAGCTGTTTTTT
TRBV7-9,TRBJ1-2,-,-,CASSLNRASNYGYTF,TGTGCCAGCAGCTTAAACAGGGCGTCTAACTATGGCTACACCTTC
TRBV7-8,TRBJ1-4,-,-,CASSLRARGDNEKLFF,TGTGCCAGCAGCCTCAGGGCCCGGGGTGATAATGAAAAACTGTTTTTT
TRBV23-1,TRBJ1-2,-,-,CASSVRDPESNYGYTF,TGCGCCAGCAGTGTACGGGACCCCGAATCCAACTATGGCTACACCTTC
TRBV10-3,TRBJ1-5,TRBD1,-,CAISAVWQGDQHF,TGTGCCATCAGTGCGGTTTGGCAGGGGGACCAGCATTTT
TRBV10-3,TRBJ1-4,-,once,CAISPGRLNEKLFF,TGTGCCATCAGTCCGGGACGGTTGAATGAAAAACTGTTTTTT
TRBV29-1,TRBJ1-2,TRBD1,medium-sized,CSVEDQKGQGFGYTF,TGCAGCGTTGAAGATCAGAAGGGACAGGGGTTCGGCTACACCTTC
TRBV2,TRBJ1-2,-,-,CASRRENYGYTF,TGTGCCAGCAGGCGAGAAAACTATGGCTACACCTTC
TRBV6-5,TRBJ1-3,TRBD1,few,CASREQGGNTIYF,TGTGCCAGCAGGGAACAGGGGGGAAACACCATATATTTT
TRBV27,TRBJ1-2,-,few,CASSLVGGRYGYTF,TGTGCCAGCAGTTTAGTAGGCGGGCGCTATGGCTACACCTTC
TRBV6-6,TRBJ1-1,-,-,CASSYSGVTTEAFF,TGTGCCAGCAGTTACTCGGGGGTCACCACTGAAGCTTTCTTT
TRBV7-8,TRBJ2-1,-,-,CASCLVRQISSYNEQFF,TGTGCCAGCTGTTTGGTTCGACAGATAAGCTCCTACAATGAGCAGTTCTTC
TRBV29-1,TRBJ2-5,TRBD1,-,CSVGTGPSGETQYF,TGCAGCGTTGGGACAGGGCCATCCGGCGAGACCCAGTACTTC
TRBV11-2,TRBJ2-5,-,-,CASSLPEVGETQYF,TGTGCCAGCAGCTTGCCGGAGGTCGGGGAGACCCAGTACTTC
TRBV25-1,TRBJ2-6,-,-,CASIDSPSGANVLTF,TGTGCCAGCATCGACAGTCCCTCTGGGGCCAACGTCCTGACTTTC
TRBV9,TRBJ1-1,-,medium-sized,CASSVGVTRAEAFF,TGTGCCAGCAGCGTAGGGGTTACGAGGGCTGAAGCTTTCTTT
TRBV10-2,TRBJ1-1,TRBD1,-,CASSEQGARNTEAFF,TGCGCCAGCAGTGAACAGGGGGCCCGGAACACTGAAGCTTTCTTT
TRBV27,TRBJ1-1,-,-,CASSPGRGGEAFF,TGTGCCAGCAGTCCCGGCAGGGGAGGGGAAGCTTTCTTT
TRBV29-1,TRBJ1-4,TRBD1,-,CSVRDSLNEKLFF,TGCAGCGTCCGGGACAGCTTAAATGAAAAACTGTTTTTT
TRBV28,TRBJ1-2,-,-,CASSSRDTLNYGYTF,TGTGCCAGCAGTTCCCGGGACACTCTAAACTATGGCTACACCTTC
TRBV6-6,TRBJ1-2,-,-,CASSYSEVNYGYTF,TGTGCCAGCAGTTACTCGGAAGTCAACTATGGCTACACCTTC
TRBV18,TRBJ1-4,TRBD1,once,CASSPDRANEKLFF,TGTGCCAGCTCACCCGACAGGGCGAATGAAAAACTGTTTTTT
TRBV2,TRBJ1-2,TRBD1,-,CASSQGQGPYGYTF,TGTGCCAGCAGCCAAGGACAGGGCCCCTATGGCTACACCTTC
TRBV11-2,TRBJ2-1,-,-,CASRLTESSYNEQFF,TGTGCCAGCAGACTGACAGAGAGCTCCTACAATGAGCAGTTCTTC
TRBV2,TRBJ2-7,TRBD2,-,CASSEAPTSDGYEQYF,TGTGCCAGCAGTGAAGCTCCGACTAGCGACGGCTACGAGCAGTACTTC
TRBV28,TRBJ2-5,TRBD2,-,CASSWGGGETQYF,TGTGCCAGCAGTTGGGGCGGGGGGGAGACCCAGTACTTC
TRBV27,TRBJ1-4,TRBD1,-,CASSSPPGTVGGYEKLFF,TGTGCCAGCAGTTCACCCCCCGGGACAGTGGGTGGTTACGAAAAACTGTTTTTT
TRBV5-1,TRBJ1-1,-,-,CASSFTLRGPNTEAFF,TGCGCCAGCAGCTTTACCCTCCGGGGCCCGAACACTGAAGCTTTCTTT
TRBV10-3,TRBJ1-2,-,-,CAISVGGADYGYTF,TGTGCCATCAGTGTGGGGGGCGCCGACTATGGCTACACCTTC
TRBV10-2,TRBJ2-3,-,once,CASSEQRRSPDTQYF,TGCGCCAGCAGTGAGCAGCGGAGAAGCCCAGATACGCAGTATTTT
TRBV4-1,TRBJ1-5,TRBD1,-,CASSQGPLTGASNQPQHF,TGCGCCAGCAGCCAAGGCCCGCTGACAGGGGCTAGCAATCAGCCCCAGCATTTT
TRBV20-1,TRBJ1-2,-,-,CSAPLGYTF,TGCAGTGCCCCCTTAGGCTACACCTTC